These 4 T cell receptor beta chains share one sample of origin, sequenced in a study of identical twins listed by TCRdb under 2016. The method behind the library was 5' RACE. Sequencing used an Illumina HiSeq 2000. The public sequencing data were trimmed at Q25 with fastp and processed into clonotypes with MiXCR by TCRdb, which kept only in-frame beta chains. When rows share a CDR3 protein, they turn into one entry using the most common DNA and genes. The sample yields around 960,000 distinct CDR3 sequences; 9% to 15% were counted once. The ten largest clones take up 1.5% to 2% of the sample. Another study also made use of these data, one on yellow fever vaccine responses in identical twins.

Sequenced sample: PBMCs. The origin of the receptors is a woman aged 18-29 years in good health.

This clonotype was observed a handful of times. The rearrangement uses TRBV7-9 and TRBJ2-3; unclear D gene. The V gene lost 5 bases and the J gene lost 1 base, with 10 bases spanning the gap. Germline CDR1 reads SEHNR; CDR2 reads FQNEAQ (reference sequence). This CDR3 is 14 amino acids long. The CDR3 here is CASSPTQGTDTQYF. As DNA, the CDR3 is TGTGCCAGCAGCCCCACCCAGGGCACAGATACGCAGTATTTT.

This clonotype was seen more than once but under ten times. J is TRBJ2-2 and V is TRBV12-3 or TRBV12-4, with 10 positions matching TRBD2. V lost 9 bases to trimming and J lost 5 bases; unmatched junction nucleotides: 6. The CDR3 spans 14 residues. The DNA for the CDR3 is TGTGCCAGAGGAGGGACTAGCGAAACCGGGGAGCTGTTTTTT. Translated, it gives CARGGTSETGELFF.

This rearrangement joins TRBV5-1 to TRBJ2-5; 8 bases map to TRBD2. The germline gives CDR1 SGHRS, CDR2 YFSETQ. This CDR3 region has 14 residues. V shed 4 bases, J shed 3 bases, and the junction held 5 bases outside the gene matches. The CDR3 nucleotides read TGCGCCAGCAGCGGGGAACTAGCGGAAGAGACCCAGTACTTC. Encoded protein: CASSGELAEETQYF.

The CDR3 spells CATGRGSNTEAFF. In nucleotides, the CDR3 is TGTGCTACGGGGAGGGGCTCGAACACTGAAGCTTTCTTT. V is TRBV6-1 and J is TRBJ1-1; TRBD1 might be the D (5 bases). Germline V gives CDR1 MNHNS, CDR2 SASEGT. The CDR3 sequence is 13 residues long.